These 18 T cell receptor beta chains originate from one sample sequenced in a study of OX40 agonist ivuxolimab in advanced cancers. Profiling relied on immunoSEQ multiplex PCR, and the TCRdb table lists in-frame clones only, not all of them. The repertoire holds tens of thousands of clones, 80% to 85% seen once, with approximately 9.8% in the top ten. The sequenced sample was CD4+ or CD8+ T cells sorted from blood, obtained in a trial of the OX40 agonist ivuxolimab. These receptors all come from an adult with an advanced solid tumor such as melanoma, head and neck, liver or kidney cancer.

This chain joins TRBV5-4 and TRBJ2-1; no clear D. With 4 bases removed from V and 8 bases from J, the gap between germline ends came to 13 bases. This CDR3 comprises 13 residues. Per germline, CDR1 SGHNT and CDR2 YYREEE (reference sequence). CDR3 residues: CASSPSDGYEQFF. The CDR3 DNA follows: TGTGCCAGCAGCCCCTCTGACGGGTATGAGCAGTTCTTC.

The rearrangement uses TRBV19 and TRBJ2-7; D is perhaps TRBD1 (7 bases). Germline CDR1 reads LNHDA; CDR2 reads SQIVND (reference sequence). The CDR3 covers 19 residues. V dropped 5 bases and J dropped 2 bases, with 28 bases sitting between them. The chain's CDR3 is CASSPRDRLAVYEPYEQYF. As DNA, the CDR3 is TGTGCCAGTAGTCCAAGGGACAGATTAGCGGTTTATGAACCCTACGAGCAGTACTTC.

This chain joins TRBV7-3 and TRBJ1-5; 9 nucleotides match TRBD1. Trimming cost V 3 bases and J 2 bases; bases outside gene matches: 5. The germline V gene has CDR1 SGHTA and CDR2 FQGTGA. This CDR3 is 16 amino acids long. This CDR3 reads CASSLGTGFGNQPQHF. CDR3 nucleotide sequence: TGTGCCAGCAGCTTGGGGACAGGGTTTGGCAATCAGCCCCAGCATTTT.

This chain connects TRBV6-1 to TRBJ1-2; D call uncertain. The length of the CDR3 is 10 residues. Germline-derived CDR1 and CDR2 are MNHNS and SASEGT. Between the trimmed V and J ends, which lost 6 bases and 9 bases, there was a span of 8 bases. The CDR3: CASRGMSYTF. The DNA of the CDR3 is TGTGCCAGCAGAGGGATGAGCTACACCTTC.

V usage is TRBV2 and J usage is TRBJ2-2; 7 bases are shared with TRBD2. This CDR3 comprises 13 residues. Unmatched junction bases numbered 4, after V lost 6 bases and J lost 6 bases. Germline V gene sequence: CDR1 SNHLY, CDR2 FYNNEI. In nucleotides, the CDR3 is TGTGCCAGCAGCCCTCGGGGGGCCGGGGAGCTGTTTTTT. It is translated as CASSPRGAGELFF.

The CDR3 DNA is TGTGCCAGCAGTTACTATATAGAAACCACAGATACGCAGTATTTT. It is translated as CASSYYIETTDTQYF. V gene TRBV6-5 combines with J gene TRBJ2-3, with unresolved D. V gave up 1 base and J gave up 2 bases, with 10 bases separating them. The CDR3 runs to 15 residues. The germline gives CDR1 MNHEY, CDR2 SVGAGI.

The rearrangement links TRBV28 to TRBJ1-4, with unresolved D. V lost 3 bases, J lost 3 bases, and 8 bases lay in between. Germline V gives CDR1 MDHEN, CDR2 SYDVKM. The CDR3 spans 14 residues. CDR3 coding DNA: TGTGCCAGCAGTTTGGGCAGACCTAATGAAAAACTGTTTTTT. It codes for CASSLGRPNEKLFF.

Regarding this clone: Additional DNA sequences in this sample encode the identical CDR3. This chain links TRBV9 with TRBJ2-5; D ambiguous. Germline CDR1 SGDLS, CDR2 YYNGEE. This CDR3 region has 15 residues. V lost 2 bases, J lost 5 bases, and 16 bases lay in between. The CDR3 DNA follows: TGTGCCAGCAGCGTCGGGCAGGCCGTAAGGGAGACCCAGTACTTC. It yields the protein CASSVGQAVRETQYF.

This clone was picked up a small number of times. The V call is TRBV9, the J call TRBJ2-1; 10 bases match TRBD2. Germline V gives CDR1 SGDLS, CDR2 YYNGEE. V was clipped by 4 bases and J by 8 bases; unmatched bases: 9. The CDR3 consists of 15 residues. The CDR3 sequence is CASSLASGSFDEQFF. The CDR3 DNA sequence: TGTGCCAGCAGCCTCGCTAGCGGGAGTTTCGATGAGCAGTTCTTC.

The chain is built from TRBV5-1 and TRBJ2-1; 12 positions agree with TRBD2. CDR1 is SGHRS, CDR2 YFSETQ, per germline. The V segment lost 0 bases and the J segment 10 bases; nucleotides outside the gene matches: 5. The CDR3 sequence is 15 residues long. The DNA for the CDR3 is TGCGCCAGCAGCTTGGCTAGCGGGAGGGCCTACGAGCAGTTCTTC. Protein sequence: CASSLASGRAYEQFF.

In DNA form, the CDR3 reads TGTGCCAGTAACCCCACGGACAGGGCGGGGGAGCTGTTTTTT. Amino acids: CASNPTDRAGELFF. This chain connects TRBV6-5 to TRBJ2-2; TRBD1 matches 8 bases. The CDR3 consists of 14 residues. Per germline, CDR1 MNHEY and CDR2 SVGAGI. The V and J ends lost 9 bases and 8 bases, in that order; junction bases with no gene match: 11.

This clone showed up just once. This rearrangement joins TRBV6-5 to TRBJ2-5; D may be TRBD1 (6 bases). Germline V gene lookup returns CDR1 MNHEY and CDR2 SVGAGI. V lost 5 bases and J 4 bases, leaving 14 bases between the germline ends. The CDR3 length is 14 residues. The CDR3 nucleotides are TGTGCCAGCAGTCGGATCAAACAGGGAGAGACCCAGTACTTC. It yields the protein CASSRIKQGETQYF.

The chain combines TRBV19 with TRBJ2-7; D may be TRBD1 (5 bases). CDR3 length equals 15 residues. Trimming took 6 bases from V and 2 from J, leaving 17 bases between them. In germline, CDR1 is LNHDA, CDR2 SQIVND (reference sequence). The CDR3 DNA reads as TGTGCCAGTAGAAATACAGGAAAGACGCCCTACGAGCAGTACTTC. Its protein product is CASRNTGKTPYEQYF.

This rearrangement joins TRBV11-2 to TRBJ2-7, with D maybe TRBD2 (6 bases). The CDR3 contains 15 residues. Germline assignment: CDR1 SGHAT and CDR2 FQNNGV. V dropped 5 bases and J dropped 2 bases, with 16 bases sitting between them. DNA of the CDR3: TGTGCCAGCAGCACCCGTACTCGGGGGACCTACGAGCAGTACTTC. Encoded protein: CASSTRTRGTYEQYF.

This chain joins TRBV7-2 and TRBJ1-5, with 8 bases fitting TRBD1. The germline V gene has CDR1 SGHTA and CDR2 FQGNSA. V shed 5 bases and J 6 bases; nucleotides not matched to a gene: 6. The CDR3 sequence is 14 residues long. The CDR3 DNA sequence: TGTGCCAGCAGCGCAGGGGGCGCCGGTCAGCCCCAGCATTTT. Translating gives CASSAGGAGQPQHF.

The J gene is TRBJ2-2, the V gene TRBV7-3; D is undetermined. The CDR3 has 14 amino acids. Between the trimmed V and J ends, which lost 5 bases and 6 bases, there was a span of 13 bases. Germline V CDR1 and CDR2: SGHTA, FQGTGA. CDR3 residues: CASSPPGSSGELFF. For the CDR3, the DNA is TGTGCCAGCAGCCCTCCGGGTAGTTCCGGGGAGCTGTTTTTT.

The gene calls are TRBV28 and TRBJ2-7, with TRBD1 matching over 8 bases. Germline CDR1 MDHEN, CDR2 SYDVKM. After removal of 8 bases from V and 3 bases from J, the junction contained 15 bases not matched to a gene. This CDR3 comprises 16 residues. For the CDR3, the DNA is TGTGCCAGCGTCCCTGCCCTGACAGGGGCCCTCTACGAGCAGTACTTC. Translated, it gives CASVPALTGALYEQYF. The full variable domain, its missing parts supplied by reference TRBV28 and TRBJ2-7, is DVKVTQSSRYLVKRTGEKVFLECVQDMDHENMFWYRQDPGLGLRLIYFSYDVKMKEKGDIPEGYSVSREKKERFSLILESASTNQTSMYLCASVPALTGALYEQYFGPGTRLTVT.

The chain joins TRBV5-1 to TRBJ2-2; 9 bases agree with TRBD1. This CDR3 is built from 15 residues. Germline V gene sequence: CDR1 SGHRS, CDR2 YFSETQ. V dropped 6 bases and J dropped 8; count of bases not matched to a gene: 11. Written as DNA, the CDR3 is TGCGCCAGCAAAACCGGGACAGGGACTGTAGGGGAGCTGTTTTTT. Translation gives CASKTGTGTVGELFF.